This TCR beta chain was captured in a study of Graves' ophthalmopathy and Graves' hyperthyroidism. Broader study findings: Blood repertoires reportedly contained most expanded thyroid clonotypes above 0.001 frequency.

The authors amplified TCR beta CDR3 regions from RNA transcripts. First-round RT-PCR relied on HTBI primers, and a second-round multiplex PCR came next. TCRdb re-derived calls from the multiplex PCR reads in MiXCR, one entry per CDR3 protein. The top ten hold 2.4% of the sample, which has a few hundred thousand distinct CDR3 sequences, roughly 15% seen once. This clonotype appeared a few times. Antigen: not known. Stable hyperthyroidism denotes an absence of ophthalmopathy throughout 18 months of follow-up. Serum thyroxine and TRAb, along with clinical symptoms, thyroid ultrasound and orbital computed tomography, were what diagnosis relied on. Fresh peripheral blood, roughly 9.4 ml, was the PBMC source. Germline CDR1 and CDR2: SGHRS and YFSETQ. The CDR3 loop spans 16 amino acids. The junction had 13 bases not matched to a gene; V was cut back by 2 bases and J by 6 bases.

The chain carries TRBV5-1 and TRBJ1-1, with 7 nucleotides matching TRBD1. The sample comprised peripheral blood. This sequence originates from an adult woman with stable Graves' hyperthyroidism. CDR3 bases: TGCGCCAGCAGCTTTCAGACAGGGTTTGGGTACCCTGAAGCTTTCTTT. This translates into CASSFQTGFGYPEAFF.